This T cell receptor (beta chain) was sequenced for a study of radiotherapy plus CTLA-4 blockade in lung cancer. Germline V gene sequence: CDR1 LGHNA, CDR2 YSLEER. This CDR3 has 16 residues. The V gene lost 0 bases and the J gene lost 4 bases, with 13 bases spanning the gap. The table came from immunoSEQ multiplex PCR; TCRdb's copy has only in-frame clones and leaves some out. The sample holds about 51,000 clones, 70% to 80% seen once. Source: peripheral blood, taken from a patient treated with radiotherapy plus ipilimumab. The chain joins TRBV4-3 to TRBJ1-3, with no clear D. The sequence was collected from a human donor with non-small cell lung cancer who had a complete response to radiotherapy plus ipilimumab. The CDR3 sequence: CASSQDQSEAGNTIYF. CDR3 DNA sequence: TGCGCCAGCAGCCAAGATCAGTCAGAGGCCGGAAACACCATATATTTT.